Each of the 16 T cell receptor beta chains below was sequenced from the same sample in a study of somatic mutations in cytotoxic T cells in rheumatoid arthritis. Assay: immunoSEQ multiplex PCR; the TCRdb copy retains only in-frame clones and omits some. In the table there are about 19,000 clones, approximately 80% of which are singletons. The specimen was CD8+ T cells sorted from blood. The source is a woman aged 45-59 years in good health.

In the case of this clone: Other DNA sequences in this specimen translate into the identical CDR3. The chain recombines TRBV6-1 with TRBJ2-7; D might be TRBD1 (5 bases). This CDR3 is built from 14 residues. Trimming removed 4 bases at V and 3 bases at J, with 13 bases between. Germline V lookup: CDR1 MNHNS, CDR2 SASEGT. CDR3 sequence: CASSVRQGSYEQYF. CDR3 nucleotides: TGTGCCAGCAGTGTACGGCAGGGCAGCTACGAGCAGTACTTC.

The chain combines TRBV7-9 with TRBJ2-1; D not certain. Between the trimmed V and J ends, which lost 1 base and 7 bases, there was a span of 14 bases. CDR3 length: 15 residues. The germline gives CDR1 SEHNR, CDR2 FQNEAQ (reference sequence). CDR3: CASSLGSGRKNEQFF. CDR3 in DNA: TGTGCCAGCAGCTTAGGTTCTGGAAGAAAAAATGAGCAGTTCTTC.

The chain links TRBV6-1 to TRBJ2-5, with 10 bases lining up with TRBD2. V trimming: 6 bases; J trimming: 2 bases; junction bases outside the gene matches: 0. Looked up from germline, CDR1 is MNHNS and CDR2 is SASEGT. CDR3 length equals 13 residues. The CDR3 region is CASRLAGQETQYF. The CDR3 bases are TGTGCCAGCAGACTAGCGGGGCAAGAGACCCAGTACTTC.

The rearrangement joins TRBV5-4 to TRBJ2-7, with 12 bases identical to TRBD1. Germline-derived CDR1 and CDR2 are SGHNT and YYREEE (reference sequence). The CDR3 is 15 residues long. The junction had 5 bases not matched to a gene; V was cut back by 3 bases and J by 4 bases. The CDR3 protein is CASSSSGQGAYEQYF. The CDR3 DNA reads as TGTGCCAGCAGCTCGTCGGGACAGGGGGCGTACGAGCAGTACTTC.

The rearrangement links TRBV13 to TRBJ2-1; 13 nucleotides align to TRBD2. Trimming took 5 bases from V and 7 from J; bases not matched to a gene: 14. This CDR3 contains 18 residues. The germline V gene has CDR1 PRHDT and CDR2 FYEKMQ (reference sequence). The CDR3 DNA sequence: TGTGCCAGCAGCCCCTGGACTAGCGGGAGCCCGTTTGATAATGAGCAGTTCTTC. It translates to CASSPWTSGSPFDNEQFF.

This chain connects TRBV30 to TRBJ2-7; D could derive from TRBD1 or TRBD2 (5 bases each). Trimming shortened V by 1 base and J by 2 bases, and 9 bases separated the two germline ends. CDR1 GTSNPN and CDR2 SVGIG come from the germline V gene (reference sequence). CDR3 length: 13 residues. The CDR3 sequence is CAWSAWGPYEQYF. The CDR3 nucleotides are TGTGCCTGGAGTGCCTGGGGACCCTACGAGCAGTACTTC.

This clone was picked up one time. The chain recombines TRBV5-5 with TRBJ2-7; unclear D gene. Per germline, CDR1 SGHKS and CDR2 YYEKEE (reference sequence). V was pared by 4 bases and J by 6 bases, with 14 bases between. The CDR3 has 13 amino acids. The CDR3 protein is CASSRQIWAEQYF. CDR3 bases: TGTGCCAGCAGCCGACAAATCTGGGCCGAGCAGTACTTC.

J is TRBJ1-4 and V is TRBV7-9; TRBD1 aligns across 9 bases. J was trimmed by 4 bases and V by 0 bases; bases with no gene match: 3. The germline gives CDR1 SEHNR, CDR2 FQNEAQ (reference sequence). This CDR3 is built from 16 residues. The CDR3 coding sequence is TGTGCCAGCAGCTTAGCACCGGGACAGGGTAATGAAAAACTGTTTTTT. Amino acids: CASSLAPGQGNEKLFF.

V gene TRBV9 combines with J gene TRBJ1-2; 7 bases map to TRBD1. Unmatched junction bases numbered 5, after V lost 2 bases and J lost 4 bases. The CDR3 consists of 14 residues. Germline CDR1 is SGDLS and CDR2 is YYNGEE. CDR3 nucleotide sequence: TGTGCCAGCAGCGTCGACAGGGACAGCTATGGCTACACCTTC. Translating gives CASSVDRDSYGYTF.

This chain connects TRBV7-9 to TRBJ1-1; 8 bases agree with TRBD1. The length of the CDR3 is 14 residues. Germline V gene sequence: CDR1 SEHNR, CDR2 FQNEAQ (reference sequence). J was trimmed by 6 bases and V by 1 base; bases with no gene match: 4. CDR3 in DNA: TGTGCCAGCAGCTTAGGCAGGGGGCCCCCTGAAGCTTTCTTT. Its translation: CASSLGRGPPEAFF.

The rearrangement joins TRBV7-6 to TRBJ1-1; D remains unclear. The CDR3 totals 14 residues. Trimming removed 1 base from V and 1 base from J, with 7 bases in between. Germline V CDR1 and CDR2: SGHVS, FNYEAQ. CDR3 region: CASSLEPANTEAFF. Written as DNA, the CDR3 is TGTGCCAGCAGCTTAGAGCCGGCGAACACTGAAGCTTTCTTT.

The chain couples TRBV27 to TRBJ2-7, with TRBD2 as a possible D gene (6 bases). Trimming removed 0 bases at V and 2 bases at J, with 11 bases between. This CDR3 has 15 residues. Germline CDR1 reads MNHEY; CDR2 reads SMNVEV (reference sequence). CDR3 protein: CASSLSGLSTYEQYF. The CDR3 DNA reads TGTGCCAGCAGTTTATCTGGACTATCTACCTACGAGCAGTACTTC.

In DNA, the CDR3 is TGTGCCAGCGGACCGCAAGGAGGCTCCTACAATGAGCAGTTCTTC. This gives the protein CASGPQGGSYNEQFF. The chain combines TRBV6-4 with TRBJ2-1; D might be TRBD2 (5 bases). The germline V gene has CDR1 MRHNA and CDR2 SNTAGT. This CDR3 spans 15 amino acids. V was shortened by 8 bases and J by 0 bases, with 14 bases between the two germline ends.

This chain uses TRBV10-2 with TRBJ2-1, with 10 positions matching TRBD2. The CDR3 loop spans 15 amino acids. Germline V gene lookup returns CDR1 WSHSY and CDR2 SAAADI. Losses at the gene ends were 6 bases for V and 5 bases for J; bases not matched to a gene: 7. CDR3 bases: TGCGCCAGCAGGATAGCGGGGGGCCTGAACAATGAGCAGTTCTTC. Protein: CASRIAGGLNNEQFF.

This rearrangement joins TRBV4-3 to TRBJ2-1; either TRBD1 or TRBD2 may fit D (6 bases each). Germline CDR1 LGHNA, CDR2 YSLEER. This CDR3 contains 17 residues. V was cut by 0 bases and J by 2 bases, with 14 bases left in between. The CDR3 reads CASSQEGAGEAYNEQFF. The DNA for the CDR3 is TGCGCCAGCAGCCAAGAGGGGGCAGGGGAGGCCTACAATGAGCAGTTCTTC.

The chain employs TRBV11-2 and TRBJ1-5; maybe TRBD1 (6 bases). This CDR3 spans 15 amino acids. V was shortened by 5 bases and J by 5 bases, with 16 bases between the two germline ends. From germline, CDR1 is SGHAT and CDR2 FQNNGV. CDR3 amino acids: CASSLGHAADQPQHF. Written as DNA, the CDR3 is TGTGCCAGCAGCCTGGGACACGCCGCGGATCAGCCCCAGCATTTT.